Each of the 18 T cell receptor beta chains below was sequenced from the same sample in a study of blood T cells in healthy people across ages. For the second PCR, which ran for roughly 6 to 12 cycles, a sample-barcoded 5' primer and a J-beta primer mix were used. MiXCR, run by TCRdb on the 5' RACE reads, gives a single entry per CDR3 protein. The sample gives about 1.4 million distinct CDR3 sequences, 55% to 75% of which show up once; 6.5% to 8% is in the top ten. The material sequenced was blood. The receptors stem from a young man in good health.

DNA of the CDR3: TGCAGTGCTAGGCGGGGGTTTAGCACAGATACGCAGTATTTT. Amino acid sequence: CSARRGFSTDTQYF. The chain has TRBV20-1 and TRBJ2-3; TRBD2 matches 7 bases. CDR1 is DFQATT, CDR2 SNEGSKA, per germline (reference sequence). The J segment lost 0 bases and the V segment lost 3 bases, leaving 3 bases of the junction unmatched. The CDR3 runs to 14 residues.

This clonotype was detected a few times. This sequence joins TRBV6-5 and TRBJ2-1; 8 nucleotides line up with TRBD2. CDR1 is MNHEY, CDR2 SVGAGI, per germline. The V segment lost 6 bases and the J segment 6 bases; nucleotides outside the gene matches: 4. The CDR3 length is 13 residues. Written as DNA, the CDR3 is TGTGCCAGCAGGGGACTAGAGTCCAATGAGCAGTTCTTC. It codes for CASRGLESNEQFF.

This clonotype was seen once. The chain is built from TRBV28 and TRBJ2-5; D not certain. The V end was cut by 8 bases, the J end by 1 base, with 14 bases between. CDR1 is MDHEN, CDR2 SYDVKM, per germline. The CDR3 totals 14 residues. This chain's CDR3 is CASGPQSAQETQYF. CDR3 nucleotide sequence: TGTGCCAGCGGACCACAATCGGCCCAAGAGACCCAGTACTTC.

The chain has TRBV15 and TRBJ2-3; TRBD2 is a possible D gene (7 bases). Germline V gene data show CDR1 as LNHNV and CDR2 as YYDKDF (reference sequence). V gave up 2 bases and J gave up 3 bases, with 21 bases separating them. There are 18 residues in the CDR3. The CDR3 loop reads CATSRSFYRRGATDTQYF. The CDR3 region has the DNA TGTGCCACCAGCAGATCCTTTTACCGCCGGGGGGCAACAGATACGCAGTATTTT. The entire variable domain, with the rest obtained from reference TRBV15 and TRBJ2-3, is as follows: DAMVIQNPRYQVTQFGKPVTLSCSQTLNHNVMYWYQQKSSQAPKLLFHYYDKDFNNEADTPDNFQSRRPNTSFCFLDIRSPGLGDTAMYLCATSRSFYRRGATDTQYFGPGTRLTVL.

The sample holds one count of this clonotype. The V call is TRBV12-3 or TRBV12-4, the J call TRBJ2-3, with D unresolved. V was clipped by 1 base and J by 4 bases, with 9 bases between them. This CDR3 is built from 14 residues. As DNA, the CDR3 is TGTGCCAGCAGTTTAGTGACAAACGCAGATACGCAGTATTTT. It translates to CASSLVTNADTQYF.

The chain joins TRBV20-1 to TRBJ2-1; TRBD2 matches 13 bases. Per germline, CDR1 DFQATT and CDR2 SNEGSKA (reference sequence). The length of the CDR3 is 16 residues. V gave up 3 bases and J gave up 7 bases; unmatched junction bases: 9. The CDR3 bases are TGCAGTGCTAGTCAACTAGCGGGAGGGCCGAGGAATGAGCAGTTCTTC. Its protein is CSASQLAGGPRNEQFF.

This clonotype was observed once. The chain carries TRBV12-3 or TRBV12-4 and TRBJ1-4, with no clear D. The CDR3 runs to 15 residues. Trimming removed 5 bases from V and 0 bases from J, with 10 bases in between. CDR3 loop: CASSARRTTNEKLFF. DNA of the CDR3: TGTGCCAGCAGTGCACGCCGAACAACTAATGAAAAACTGTTTTTT.

This rearrangement joins TRBV20-1 to TRBJ2-3; the match to TRBD1 covers 11 bases. The germline V gene encodes CDR1 DFQATT and CDR2 SNEGSKA (reference sequence). The CDR3 runs to 15 residues. With 3 bases clipped from V and 0 bases from J, the junction kept 2 bases outside the gene matches. CDR3 sequence: CSARDRGLSTDTQYF. As DNA, the CDR3 is TGCAGTGCTAGGGACAGGGGGCTCAGCACAGATACGCAGTATTTT.

This clonotype was seen only a few times. This sequence joins TRBV6-6 and TRBJ2-3; TRBD2 agrees at 7 bases. The CDR3 is 15 residues long. Looked up from germline, CDR1 is MNHNY and CDR2 is SVGAGI (reference sequence). V dropped 3 bases and J dropped 5; count of bases not matched to a gene: 8. Here the CDR3 DNA reads TGTGCCAGCAGTTATGGCGGGGAGGGACTAGATACGCAGTATTTT. Residues: CASSYGGEGLDTQYF.

The chain combines TRBV4-1 with TRBJ2-3, with D maybe TRBD1 (6 bases). Trimming took 5 bases from V and 4 from J, leaving 13 bases between them. The CDR3 consists of 14 residues. CDR1 is MGHRA, CDR2 YSYEKL, per germline. In DNA form, the CDR3 reads TGCGCCAGCAGCGACACAGGGTCCGCAGATACGCAGTATTTT. Translation: CASSDTGSADTQYF.

This chain uses TRBV20-1 with TRBJ2-5; TRBD2 matches 9 bases. Looked up from germline, CDR1 is DFQATT and CDR2 is SNEGSKA (reference sequence). CDR3 size: 12 residues. The V segment lost 4 bases and the J segment 5 bases; nucleotides outside the gene matches: 2. The DNA for the CDR3 is TGCAGTGCTACTAGCGGGATTGAGACCCAGTACTTC. It yields the protein CSATSGIETQYF.

This rearrangement joins TRBV12-3 or TRBV12-4 to TRBJ2-3, with TRBD2 matching 11 bases. Unmatched junction bases numbered 10, after V lost 7 bases and J lost 7 bases. The CDR3 is 15 residues long. The CDR3 sequence is CASNLSGTSGHTQYF. As DNA, the CDR3 is TGTGCCAGCAACCTCTCCGGGACTAGCGGCCATACGCAGTATTTT.

This chain joins TRBV13 and TRBJ2-7; 9 positions agree with TRBD1. The V gene end was trimmed by 4 bases and the J gene end by 5 bases; junction bases not matched to a gene: 6. From germline, CDR1 is PRHDT and CDR2 FYEKMQ (reference sequence). The CDR3 is made up of 14 amino acids. The CDR3: CASSSGTGSNEQYF. The CDR3 DNA reads as TGTGCCAGCAGCTCTGGGACAGGGAGCAACGAGCAGTACTTC.

This clonotype was recorded a few times. J is TRBJ2-2 and V is TRBV2; D is unresolved. CDR1 is SNHLY and CDR2 is FYNNEI in the germline V gene. V was shortened by 7 bases and J by 3 bases, with 6 bases between the two germline ends. This CDR3 spans 12 amino acids. For the CDR3, the DNA is TGTGCCAGCACCACTTACACCGGGGAGCTGTTTTTT. Translation: CASTTYTGELFF. Full variable domain (missing parts from reference TRBV2 and TRBJ2-2): EPEVTQTPSHQVTQMGQEVILRCVPISNHLYFYWYRQILGQKVEFLVSFYNNEISEKSEIFDDQFSVERPDGSNFTLKIRSTKLEDSAMYFCASTTYTGELFFGEGSRLTVL.

The CDR3 coding sequence is TGCAGTGCTAGAGATCCGATCGGGACAGGGGTCATTTCCCCCTACGAGCAGTACTTC. Translated: CSARDPIGTGVISPYEQYF. The J gene is TRBJ2-7, the V gene TRBV20-1; 10 bases are a match to TRBD1. Trimming removed 0 bases from V and 2 bases from J; junction bases left unmatched: 16. The CDR3 sequence is 19 residues long. Germline V lookup: CDR1 DFQATT, CDR2 SNEGSKA (reference sequence).

The sample holds one count of this clonotype. The chain uses TRBV27 and TRBJ2-5; D is perhaps TRBD2 (6 bases). The germline V gene encodes CDR1 MNHEY and CDR2 SMNVEV (reference sequence). The CDR3 spans 13 residues. The V end was cut by 3 bases, the J end by 5 bases, with 10 bases between. The CDR3 coding sequence is TGTGCCAGCAGTTTCATGGAGGGGGAGACCCAGTACTTC. Encoded protein: CASSFMEGETQYF.

The chain joins TRBV4-3 to TRBJ1-4, with 8 bases aligning to TRBD1. The CDR3 runs to 17 residues. Per germline, CDR1 LGHNA and CDR2 YSLEER. The V segment lost 0 bases and the J segment 3 bases; nucleotides outside the gene matches: 6. CDR3 sequence reads: CASSQDGWTGSNEKLFF. The CDR3 nucleotides read TGCGCCAGCAGCCAAGATGGGTGGACAGGGTCTAATGAAAAACTGTTTTTT.

This chain links TRBV7-8 with TRBJ1-4, with D maybe TRBD1 (5 bases). V shed 7 bases and J shed 0 bases, with 12 bases lying between them. This CDR3 region has 15 residues. Germline CDR1 is SGHVS and CDR2 is FQNEAQ. The CDR3 reads CASTSGGATNEKLFF. In DNA form, the CDR3 reads TGTGCCAGCACTTCGGGAGGGGCAACTAATGAAAAACTGTTTTTT.